This T cell receptor (beta chain) was sequenced during a study of vaccination effects on CD4 cells after COVID-19 (dated by TCRdb to between 2021 and 2022). For the study in its entirety: Each participant received two doses of an mRNA SARS-CoV-2 vaccine, either BNT162b2 or mRNA-1273. Pre-vaccine samples were drawn from a couple of convalescent patients 16 days and one week before the first dose, at 142 and 148 days after COVID-19 diagnosis. In both COVID-19 convalescent patients and infection-naive vaccine recipients, the study compared SARS-CoV-2 spike-specific CD4+ TCR repertoires from before mRNA vaccination with those from after it. A total of over nine COVID-19 convalescent patients and several SARS-CoV-2-naive healthy vaccine recipients were included in the full study. Cultures from other donors in the study were sequenced with the Oncomine TCR Beta short-read assay on an Illumina iSeq 100.

In the case of this clone: Its cognate antigen has yet to be identified. Base qualities are not provided; no much larger clone lies one nucleotide away.

Measured from the cysteine to the phenylalanine, the CDR3 is 16 residues long. The read is trimmed to its CDR3 DNA, 48 bases read in frame from base 1. CDR1 and CDR2 are read off the germline V gene as MNHEY and SVGAGI. V ends up 2 bases short and J 1 base short, with an unmatched junction base count of 4. In the ViraFEST assay, PBMC were stimulated with viral peptide pools, and antigen-specific CD4+ T cell clonotypes were then identified by expansion using TCR sequencing. After around ten days of culture, CD4+ T cells were isolated with the EasySep CD4+ T cell isolation kit. Convalescent patients had PCR-confirmed SARS-CoV-2 infection between March and December 2020, before Alpha, Beta and Delta variants emerged in the United States. A few million PBMC per well were cultured with approximately 10 ug/ml peptides in IMDM containing approximately 4.6% human AB serum, about 9.7 IU/ml IL-2 and gentamicin. On days 3 and 7, half of the culture medium was replaced with fresh IL-2-containing medium. Each peptide stimulation condition was cultured in triplicate wells unless otherwise noted. PBMC were separated from whole blood using Ficoll-Paque Plus gradient centrifugation and were then either cryopreserved at -140C or used fresh. Genomic DNA was extracted from cultured CD4+ T cells with the QIAamp micro DNA kit.

Library preparation employed the immunoSEQ multiplex PCR assay. TCR beta CDR3 sequencing was performed on DNA from the cultured, isolated CD4+ T cells. The source study handled its data this way. Non-productive TCR sequences were removed and reads were trimmed to the CDR3 region, keeping CDR3s of at least 7 amino acids. The MANAFEST web app was used to identify antigen-specific clonotypes by comparing expansion in peptide wells with expansion in reference cultures. To be called positive, a clone needed expansion at FDR<0.05 compared with the reference and with all other wells, an odds ratio greater than 5, and a frequency greater than 0.1% in two replicate wells. A clonotype was defined as cross-reactive if the clonotype was significantly expanded both in SARS-CoV-2 spike wells and in at least one common cold coronavirus spike condition. Levenshtein distance calculated with the stringdist R package was used to assess CDR3 similarity, and unrooted trees were constructed with ape in R 3.6.1. This immuneACCESS table, as held by TCRdb, lists in-frame sequences with V and J called but not all clones. Of the missing ones, under half trace to an unresolved V gene in checked studies; the others have no known cause. V, J and clone size reflect that table, while D and trimming were determined from the DNA. The sample table shows under 55,000 clones, and approximately 77% are seen once. The ten largest account for around 30% of the sample.

Findings and caveats that apply to the study as a whole: Among convalescent patients, the spike-reactive repertoire after vaccination was made up mainly of new vaccine-induced clones that were largely distinct from the clones induced by infection. The study was limited by a small number of convalescent patients and lacked early post-infection timepoints. Marked clonal contraction was observed in both infection-induced and vaccine-induced clones at late post-vaccination timepoints, consistent with waning T cell responses.

The chain uses TRBV6-5 and TRBJ1-2; 10 bases in the junction line up with TRBD1. This clonotype originated in a human donor who had a prior SARS-CoV-2 infection. Sample: CD4+ T cells from PBMCs cultured with a peptide pool, taken before COVID-19 vaccination. The nucleotide sequence is given as TGTGCCAGCAGTTACGTTAGGACAGGGGGTAACTATGGCTACACCTTC. This is translated as CASSYVRTGGNYGYTF.